Below, 28 T cell receptor beta chains from the same sample are listed, as sequenced in a study of early T cells in non-severe SARS-CoV-2 infection. TCRdb re-called the 5' RACE reads with MiXCR, one entry per CDR3 protein. The sample consists of 45,000 or so distinct CDR3 sequences, about a quarter of them appearing once. The sample consisted of whole blood, taken at baseline. Every receptor here comes from an adult who was a healthcare worker with PCR-confirmed SARS-CoV-2 infection or an uninfected control (not recorded which).

This clonotype was seen only a few times. The V call is TRBV6-5, the J call TRBJ2-7; D might be TRBD1 (6 bases). The length of the CDR3 is 13 residues. Germline CDR1 MNHEY, CDR2 SVGAGI. The ends were cut back, 6 bases at V and 2 bases at J, with 11 bases in the middle. CDR3 protein: CASSRGHPYEQYF. The CDR3 DNA reads TGTGCCAGCAGCCGGGGACATCCCTACGAGCAGTACTTC.

The rearrangement joins TRBV3-1 to TRBJ2-5; a weak D match, TRBD1 (6 bases). This CDR3 has 13 amino acids. Germline V gene lookup returns CDR1 LGHDT and CDR2 YNNKEL (reference sequence). Trimming removed 4 bases at V and 5 bases at J, with 11 bases between. The CDR3, as DNA: TGTGCCAGCAGCCCACAGGGTTCCGAGACCCAGTACTTC. Its translation: CASSPQGSETQYF.

The sample holds a few counts of this clonotype. The chain uses TRBV7-8 and TRBJ2-5; D gene uncertain. V was shortened by 1 base and J by 0 bases, with 15 bases between the two germline ends. The CDR3 is 17 amino acids. Germline loops: CDR1 SGHVS, CDR2 FQNEAQ. The CDR3 coding sequence is TGTGCCAGCAGCTTAGAGAGTGCCTCTCAGTACCAAGAGACCCAGTACTTC. Translated, it gives CASSLESASQYQETQYF.

V is TRBV4-2 and J is TRBJ2-7, with D maybe TRBD2 (5 bases). The ends were cut back, 1 base at V and 0 bases at J, with 7 bases in the middle. The CDR3 length is 14 residues. Germline assignment: CDR1 LGHNA and CDR2 YNFKEQ. CDR3 residues: CASSQGGLSYEQYF. CDR3 nucleotides: TGTGCCAGCAGCCAAGGAGGGCTCTCCTACGAGCAGTACTTC.

This chain connects TRBV7-8 to TRBJ2-3; unclear D gene. The CDR3 runs 16 residues. Germline lookup yields CDR1 SGHVS and CDR2 FQNEAQ. The V and J ends lost 4 bases and 1 base respectively, with 15 bases between them. CDR3 in amino acids: CASSSSRTSGTDTQYF. The CDR3 bases are TGTGCCAGCAGCTCCTCCCGGACCAGCGGCACAGATACGCAGTATTTT.

This sequence joins TRBV20-1 and TRBJ2-3; D not resolved. The CDR3 spans 16 residues. With 3 bases removed from V and 0 bases from J, the gap between germline ends came to 16 bases. Germline V lookup: CDR1 DFQATT, CDR2 SNEGSKA (reference sequence). CDR3: CSASRPSVTSTDTQYF. In nucleotides, the CDR3 is TGCAGTGCTAGTCGACCGTCGGTTACTAGCACAGATACGCAGTATTTT.

This clonotype was found a few times. CDR3 DNA: TGTGCCAGCAGTGAAAGTTGGGGCGCGGACACTGAAGCTTTCTTT. This encodes CASSESWGADTEAFF. The rearrangement joins TRBV6-1 to TRBJ1-1, with D maybe TRBD1 (5 bases). This CDR3 is built from 15 residues. V was shortened by 2 bases and J by 3 bases, with 13 bases between the two germline ends. Germline CDR1 and CDR2: MNHNS and SASEGT.

A word on this clonotype: One end of the junction varies from germline; a read error may be responsible. The chain carries TRBV18 and TRBJ2-2, with 8 bases fitting TRBD2. The CDR3 runs to 11 residues. Germline CDR1 KGHSH, CDR2 LQKENI. The chain's CDR3 is CASATSTSAIF. CDR3 DNA: TGTGCCAGCGCCACCTCGACTAGCGCTATTTTT.

The gene calls are TRBV30 and TRBJ1-4; no firm D call. In germline, CDR1 is GTSNPN, CDR2 SVGIG (reference sequence). The CDR3 spans 14 residues. V was cut by 0 bases and J by 0 bases, with 5 bases left in between. CDR3 protein: CAWSVGTTNEKLFF. The CDR3 DNA sequence: TGTGCCTGGAGTGTGGGAACAACTAATGAAAAACTGTTTTTT.

This clonotype was detected ten times or more. V and J are TRBV7-8 and TRBJ2-7, with a tentative D call TRBD1 (6 bases). From germline, CDR1 is SGHVS and CDR2 FQNEAQ. V was trimmed by 0 bases and J by 0 bases, leaving 9 bases between them. CDR3 length: 15 amino acids. CDR3 loop: CASSLAQGPSYEQYF. The CDR3 DNA is TGTGCCAGCAGCTTAGCGCAGGGGCCCTCCTACGAGCAGTACTTC.

A note on this clonotype: One end of the junction is discordant with germline, which a read error may explain. The chain combines TRBV2 with TRBJ2-3, with 7 bases matching TRBD1. The CDR3 is 14 amino acids. The germline gives CDR1 SNHLY, CDR2 FYNNEI. The CDR3 DNA reads as TGTGCCAGCAGTTGGGACAGTCCCCCAGATACGAAGTATTTT. It specifies CASSWDSPPDTKYF.

This clonotype occurred once. The DNA of the CDR3 is TGTGCCAGCAGCTTACGGGAGCAGCCCCAGCATTTT. Protein: CASSLREQPQHF. This rearrangement joins TRBV7-9 to TRBJ1-5; D is undetermined. The ends were cut back, 2 bases at V and 7 bases at J, with 6 bases in the middle. The CDR3 sequence is 12 residues long. Germline loops: CDR1 SEHNR, CDR2 FQNEAQ (reference sequence).

This chain uses TRBV6-2 or TRBV6-3 with TRBJ2-1, with 11 positions matching TRBD2. With V trimmed by 5 bases and J by 6 bases, 3 bases remained unmatched. CDR1 and CDR2 (germline): MNHEY, SVGEGT. The CDR3 totals 14 residues. DNA for the CDR3: TGTGCCAGCAGTCAGACTAGCGGGGTCAATGAGCAGTTCTTC. Protein sequence: CASSQTSGVNEQFF.

The chain recombines TRBV6-5 with TRBJ1-2; possible D gene TRBD1, 5 bases. Germline V CDR1 and CDR2: MNHEY, SVGAGI. The V and J ends lost 5 bases and 8 bases respectively, with 15 bases between them. This CDR3 spans 13 amino acids. CDR3 DNA: TGTGCCAGCAGTGTGGAAGGGGCGCGAGGCTACACCTTC. Its translation: CASSVEGARGYTF.

This clonotype was recorded many times. V gene TRBV7-8 combines with J gene TRBJ1-3; D gene uncertain. Germline V gives CDR1 SGHVS, CDR2 FQNEAQ. CDR3 size: 14 residues. The V end was cut by 7 bases, the J end by 0 bases, with 10 bases between. DNA of the CDR3: TGTGCCAGCAAACCCACCGACTCTGGAAACACCATATATTTT. Residues: CASKPTDSGNTIYF.

This clonotype was found many times. This chain uses TRBV25-1 with TRBJ2-5; unclear D gene. The germline gives CDR1 MGHDK, CDR2 SYGVNS. CDR3 size: 14 residues. The germline V and J ends were trimmed by 1 base and 2 bases, with 8 bases remaining between them. The CDR3 DNA sequence: TGTGCCAGCAGTGAATCGGCATTTCAAGAGACCCAGTACTTC. Its protein product is CASSESAFQETQYF.

This sequence joins TRBV7-2 and TRBJ2-5; 7 bases match TRBD1. V gave up 5 bases and J gave up 2 bases; unmatched junction bases: 8. The CDR3 sequence is 15 residues long. Germline V gives CDR1 SGHTA, CDR2 FQGNSA. For the CDR3, the DNA is TGTGCCAGCAGCGTGATACGGGACAGTCAAGAGACCCAGTACTTC. Amino acids: CASSVIRDSQETQYF.

This chain connects TRBV7-2 to TRBJ2-7, with 8 nucleotides matching TRBD1. V shed 3 bases and J 12 bases; nucleotides not matched to a gene: 10. Germline V lookup: CDR1 SGHTA, CDR2 FQGNSA. The CDR3 has 13 amino acids. The CDR3 DNA follows: TGTGCCAGCAGCTTCTCGACAGGGGCAGCCTTGTACTTC. Amino acids: CASSFSTGAALYF.

The sample holds a few counts of this clonotype. The rearrangement links TRBV6-5 to TRBJ2-3; TRBD2 aligns across 7 bases. V was pared by 3 bases and J by 3 bases, with 15 bases of the junction left unmatched. The germline gives CDR1 MNHEY, CDR2 SVGAGI. This CDR3 comprises 18 residues. For the CDR3, the DNA is TGTGCCAGCAGTTATTCTGGCTCGGGGGGTTTTGGTACAGATACGCAGTATTTT. Translated, it gives CASSYSGSGGFGTDTQYF.

In its sample, this clonotype was seen a few times. The gene calls are TRBV12-3 or TRBV12-4 and TRBJ1-4; D is perhaps TRBD1 (6 bases). There are 15 residues in the CDR3. Trimming took 5 bases from V and 4 from J, leaving 14 bases between them. The CDR3 here is CASSQTGGRNEKLFF. As DNA, the CDR3 is TGTGCCAGCAGTCAAACCGGGGGCCGTAATGAAAAACTGTTTTTT.

In this sample, this clonotype turned up a few times. The chain carries TRBV4-3 and TRBJ1-5, with D hard to call. Germline V gives CDR1 LGHNA, CDR2 YSLEER. Trimming stripped 5 bases from V and 5 bases from J, with 10 bases between. CDR3 length equals 13 residues. Here the CDR3 reads CASSSREHQPQHF. The CDR3 DNA follows: TGCGCCAGCAGCTCCCGGGAACATCAGCCCCAGCATTTT.

This rearrangement joins TRBV5-1 to TRBJ1-1; TRBD1 might be the D (6 bases). The V gene's germline CDR1 is SGHRS and CDR2 YFSETQ. Trimming removed 2 bases at V and 4 bases at J, with 12 bases between. There are 14 residues in the CDR3. In nucleotides, the CDR3 is TGCGCCAGCAGCTTTGGGGGCCTGAGCACTGAAGCTTTCTTT. This gives the protein CASSFGGLSTEAFF.

In this sample, this clonotype turned up a few times. The rearrangement joins TRBV5-4 to TRBJ2-1, with TRBD2 matching 9 bases. Trimming at V came to 2 bases and at J to 5 bases, leaving 5 bases not matched to a gene. The CDR3 runs to 15 residues. CDR1 and CDR2 (germline): SGHNT, YYREEE (reference sequence). DNA for the CDR3: TGTGCCAGCAGCTTCGAGCGGGGGGTCCACAATGAGCAGTTCTTC. Its translation: CASSFERGVHNEQFF.

This clonotype is judged medium-sized. V is TRBV7-9 and J is TRBJ2-2; D is unresolved. This CDR3 region has 14 residues. The V gene lost 5 bases and the J gene lost 0 bases, with 7 bases spanning the gap. The germline gives CDR1 SEHNR, CDR2 FQNEAQ (reference sequence). The CDR3 bases are TGTGCCAGCAGCCCGGACCCGAACACCGGGGAGCTGTTTTTT. This translates into CASSPDPNTGELFF.

This clonotype was observed a few times. This chain links TRBV13 with TRBJ2-7, with 9 bases fitting TRBD1. The CDR3 contains 17 residues. V shed 5 bases and J 1 base; nucleotides not matched to a gene: 12. Germline CDR1 and CDR2: PRHDT and FYEKMQ (reference sequence). CDR3 bases: TGTGCCAGCAGCCTGTCCGCGGGACAGGGCAGGTCCTACGAGCAGTACTTC. Protein sequence: CASSLSAGQGRSYEQYF.

This clonotype was seen ten or more times. The rearrangement uses TRBV4-1 and TRBJ2-3, with D possibly TRBD2 on 5 matching bases. CDR3 size: 15 residues. Trimming cost V 4 bases and J 0 bases, with 11 bases left between them. Germline CDR1 is MGHRA and CDR2 is YSYEKL. In DNA, the CDR3 is TGCGCCAGCAGCCGCTGGACTTCTAGCACAGATACGCAGTATTTT. This sequence encodes CASSRWTSSTDTQYF.

This clonotype has ten or more counts. The chain links TRBV25-1 to TRBJ2-7, with no clear D. The CDR3 runs 15 residues. Trimming stripped 6 bases from V and 0 bases from J, with 15 bases between. The V gene's germline CDR1 is MGHDK and CDR2 SYGVNS. CDR3 protein: CASSRILASSYEQYF. The CDR3 DNA reads as TGTGCCAGCAGCCGGATTCTGGCAAGCTCCTACGAGCAGTACTTC.

This clonotype showed up just a few times. The V call is TRBV7-2, the J call TRBJ2-3; 12 bases agree with TRBD2. Germline V lookup: CDR1 SGHTA, CDR2 FQGNSA. There are 17 residues in the CDR3. J lost 4 bases, V lost 7 bases, and 12 bases had no gene match. The CDR3 sequence is CASNVPHLAGGPDTQYF. The CDR3 nucleotides are TGTGCCAGCAACGTTCCCCACCTAGCGGGGGGGCCAGATACGCAGTATTTT.